Below are 21 T cell receptor beta chains sequenced from a single sample in a study of blood T cell repertoires in COVID-19. Clones were read by immunoSEQ multiplex PCR, and TCRdb kept only the in-frame ones, dropping some. The table records 19,000 or so clones, about 89% of them present only once. The specimen sequenced was peripheral blood. All receptors come from a man aged 65-85 years with active COVID-19.

The chain has TRBV11-3 and TRBJ2-7, with TRBD1 as a possible D gene (6 bases). The CDR3 length is 16 residues. Trimming pared 5 bases from V and 4 bases from J, leaving 21 bases between. The germline V gene encodes CDR1 SGHNT and CDR2 YENEEA. The CDR3 loop is CASSPEARTAVYEQYF. As DNA, the CDR3 is TGTGCCAGCAGCCCGGAGGCACGGACAGCAGTTTACGAGCAGTACTTC.

In this sample, this clone turned up once. The chain couples TRBV7-8 to TRBJ1-2, with D uncertain. CDR1 is SGHVS and CDR2 is FQNEAQ in the germline V gene. This CDR3 spans 16 amino acids. In DNA form, the CDR3 reads TGTGTAGAGCGGTTAGAACTCCGGGGTCGCGACTATGGCTACACCTTC. Translated: CVERLELRGRDYGYTF.

This clone was recorded only once. The genes are TRBV5-1 and TRBJ1-6; the D gene is possibly TRBD1 (6 bases). V was pared by 5 bases and J by 3 bases, with 12 bases between. The germline V gene encodes CDR1 SGHRS and CDR2 YFSETQ. The CDR3 is 15 residues long. The CDR3 loop is CASSSGQNYNSPLHF. In nucleotides, the CDR3 is TGCGCCAGCAGTTCCGGACAGAACTATAATTCACCCCTCCACTTT.

The genes are TRBV29-1 and TRBJ2-1, with no clear D. The CDR3 covers 11 residues. From germline, CDR1 is SQVTM and CDR2 ANQGSEA. V was trimmed by 4 bases and J by 5 bases, leaving 6 bases between them. CDR3 loop: CSVGRDNEQFF. The CDR3 region has the DNA TGCAGCGTTGGCCGGGACAATGAGCAGTTCTTC.

This rearrangement joins TRBV7-8 to TRBJ2-5, with 7 bases identical to TRBD1. Germline CDR1 reads SGHVS; CDR2 reads FQNEAQ. J lost 5 bases, V lost 3 bases, and 6 bases had no gene match. The CDR3 consists of 14 residues. This CDR3 is CASSLGTVVETQYF. DNA of the CDR3: TGTGCCAGCAGCTTGGGGACAGTGGTTGAGACCCAGTACTTC.

The V and J genes are TRBV3-1 (or the pseudogene TRBV3-2) and TRBJ1-6, with D maybe TRBD1 (6 bases). The CDR3 loop spans 17 amino acids. Trimming stripped 0 bases from V and 7 bases from J, with 16 bases between. CDR1 and CDR2 (germline): LGHDT, YNNKEL (reference sequence). CDR3 protein: CASSQEYPGHKNSPLHF. The CDR3 DNA reads as TGTGCCAGCAGCCAAGAGTATCCGGGACATAAGAATTCACCCCTCCACTTT.

The chain employs TRBV11-2 and TRBJ1-5; D may be TRBD1 (5 bases). V lost 4 bases and J lost 7, with 11 bases in between. The CDR3 is 13 residues long. Germline values: CDR1 SGHAT, CDR2 FQNNGV. The CDR3 DNA follows: TGTGCCAGCAGCTCGCAGGGAGGCCAGCCCCAGCATTTT. Residues: CASSSQGGQPQHF.

V gene TRBV19 combines with J gene TRBJ2-5; D is ambiguous. The CDR3 consists of 13 residues. V was trimmed by 8 bases and J by 0 bases, leaving 10 bases between them. The germline V gene has CDR1 LNHDA and CDR2 SQIVND (reference sequence). CDR3 sequence (DNA): TGTGCCAGTTCTTCGGTAAACCAAGAGACCCAGTACTTC. Its protein is CASSSVNQETQYF.

The V call is TRBV5-4, the J call TRBJ2-5, with 8 bases that match TRBD2. In germline, CDR1 is SGHNT, CDR2 YYREEE (reference sequence). Germline trimming cut 6 bases from V and 5 bases from J; bases unmatched to any gene: 9. CDR3 length equals 14 residues. Here the CDR3 reads CASNPGLGRETQYF. The CDR3 DNA reads TGTGCCAGCAACCCGGGACTAGGGCGGGAGACCCAGTACTTC.

This clone was observed a single time. J is TRBJ1-5 and V is TRBV20-1; D gene ambiguous. Germline loops: CDR1 DFQATT, CDR2 SNEGSKA (reference sequence). The V gene lost 3 bases and the J gene lost 6 bases, with 12 bases spanning the gap. The CDR3 is 13 residues long. The CDR3 nucleotides are TGCAGTGCTAGTCCGGTCCTTGGTCAGCCCCAGCATTTT. Amino acids: CSASPVLGQPQHF.

This chain joins TRBV2 and TRBJ1-2; tentative D call: TRBD1 (6 bases). The V and J ends lost 7 bases and 5 bases respectively, with 14 bases between them. The germline CDR1 and CDR2 sequences are SNHLY and FYNNEI. The CDR3 has 13 amino acids. This chain's CDR3 is CASTPDSLYGYTF. The CDR3 DNA is TGTGCCAGCACTCCGGACAGTTTATATGGCTACACCTTC. The complete variable domain, with remaining parts taken from reference TRBV2 and TRBJ1-2, reads EPEVTQTPSHQVTQMGQEVILRCVPISNHLYFYWYRQILGQKVEFLVSFYNNEISEKSEIFDDQFSVERPDGSNFTLKIRSTKLEDSAMYFCASTPDSLYGYTFGSGTRLTVV.

The J gene is TRBJ1-1, the V gene TRBV2; D remains ambiguous. Germline CDR1 and CDR2: SNHLY and FYNNEI. V lost 5 bases and J lost 1, with 8 bases in between. The CDR3 is 13 residues long. Here the CDR3 DNA reads TGTGCCAGCAGTCGACAAACGAACACTGAAGCTTTCTTT. It translates to CASSRQTNTEAFF.

V usage is TRBV5-6 and J usage is TRBJ2-1; TRBD2 aligns across 9 bases. V lost 4 bases and J lost 2; bases outside the gene matches: 10. Germline CDR1 and CDR2: SGHDT and YYEEEE. This CDR3 spans 17 amino acids. This CDR3 is CASSRHKAGGTYNEQFF. The CDR3 nucleotides are TGTGCCAGCAGCAGACACAAAGCGGGGGGCACCTACAATGAGCAGTTCTTC.

The table lists this clone with a count of one. The rearrangement joins TRBV11-2 to TRBJ1-6; 7 bases are shared with TRBD1. Germline trimming cut 4 bases from V and 11 bases from J; bases unmatched to any gene: 8. CDR3 length: 14 residues. Germline V CDR1 and CDR2: SGHAT, FQNNGV. The CDR3 sequence is CASSSPRQGTPLHF. In DNA form, the CDR3 reads TGTGCCAGCAGCTCTCCGCGACAGGGCACACCCCTCCACTTT.

The chain links TRBV30 to TRBJ1-2; TRBD1 aligns across 10 bases. J lost 4 bases, V lost 5 bases, and 4 bases had no gene match. The CDR3 covers 13 residues. Germline CDR1 and CDR2: GTSNPN and SVGIG (reference sequence). The CDR3 is CAWRTGGAYGYTF. The CDR3 DNA sequence: TGTGCCTGGCGGACAGGGGGGGCCTATGGCTACACCTTC.

DNA of the CDR3: TGCGCCGCGCAAATGTCGACAGGGTCAAGCAATCAGCCCCAGCATTTT. Its protein product is CAAQMSTGSSNQPQHF. V usage is TRBV5-1 and J usage is TRBJ1-5, with 7 bases aligning to TRBD1. Trimming cost V 10 bases and J 1 base; bases outside gene matches: 14. The CDR3 spans 16 residues. Germline CDR1 SGHRS, CDR2 YFSETQ.

The genes are TRBV7-2 and TRBJ1-1; no reliable D call. There are 12 residues in the CDR3. Trimming left V 5 bases short and J 8 bases short, with 12 bases between. Germline V gene lookup returns CDR1 SGHTA and CDR2 FQGNSA. The CDR3 DNA sequence: TGTGCCAGCAGCCCCGCCGGTCTCGAAGCTTTCTTT. Protein product: CASSPAGLEAFF.

This clone qualifies as medium-sized. The chain joins TRBV19 to TRBJ1-1; 9 bases fit TRBD1. Germline trimming cut 4 bases from V and 8 bases from J; bases unmatched to any gene: 11. This CDR3 is 15 amino acids long. The V gene's germline CDR1 is LNHDA and CDR2 SQIVND (reference sequence). The CDR3 reads CASSTGTGRRQEAFF. DNA of the CDR3: TGTGCCAGTAGTACCGGGACAGGGAGAAGGCAAGAAGCTTTCTTT.

The chain recombines TRBV19 with TRBJ1-3; no clear D. The germline V and J ends were trimmed by 5 bases and 0 bases, with 5 bases remaining between them. This CDR3 region has 13 residues. CDR1 is LNHDA and CDR2 is SQIVND in the germline V gene (reference sequence). CDR3 DNA: TGTGCCAGTAGTTCCAACTCTGGAAACACCATATATTTT. Encoded protein: CASSSNSGNTIYF.

This sequence joins TRBV6-1 and TRBJ1-2; D is uncertain. Germline CDR1 is MNHNS and CDR2 is SASEGT. The CDR3 covers 13 residues. V lost 0 bases and J lost 3, with 5 bases in between. DNA for the CDR3: TGTGCCAGCAGTGAAGCGGGAGACTATGGCTACACCTTC. Its protein is CASSEAGDYGYTF.

This sequence joins TRBV7-8 and TRBJ2-5; unclear D gene. CDR1 is SGHVS, CDR2 FQNEAQ, per germline. This CDR3 comprises 14 residues. V lost 2 bases and J 4 bases, leaving 11 bases between the germline ends. The DNA for the CDR3 is TGTGCCAGCAGCTTAACTATAACTGGAGAGACCCAGTACTTC. This gives the protein CASSLTITGETQYF.